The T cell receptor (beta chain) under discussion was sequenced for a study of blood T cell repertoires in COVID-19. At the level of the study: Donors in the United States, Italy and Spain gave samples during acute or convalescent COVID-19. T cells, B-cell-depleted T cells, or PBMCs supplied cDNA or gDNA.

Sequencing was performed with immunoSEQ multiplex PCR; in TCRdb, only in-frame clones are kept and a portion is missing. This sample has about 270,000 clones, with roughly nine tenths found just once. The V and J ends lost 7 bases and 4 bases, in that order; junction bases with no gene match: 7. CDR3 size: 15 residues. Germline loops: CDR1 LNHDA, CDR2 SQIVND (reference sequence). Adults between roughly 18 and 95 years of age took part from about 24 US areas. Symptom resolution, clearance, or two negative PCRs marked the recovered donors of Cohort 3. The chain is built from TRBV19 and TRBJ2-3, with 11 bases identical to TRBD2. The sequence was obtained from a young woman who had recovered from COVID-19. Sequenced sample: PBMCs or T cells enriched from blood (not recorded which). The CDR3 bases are TGTGCCAGTAACGACGATAGCGGGGGGGCAGATACGCAGTATTTT. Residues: CASNDDSGGADTQYF.